Presented here are 9 T cell receptor beta chains from one specimen sequenced in a study of vaccination and CD4 T cells after COVID-19. These receptors lack a known antigen. The assay that was used to sequence DNA from cultured CD4+ T cells was the Oncomine TCR Beta short-read assay. MiXCR was run by TCRdb on the PCR reads, yielding one entry per CDR3 protein. The sample consists of 11,000 to 15,000 distinct CDR3 sequences, roughly 50% of them appearing once. Treatment denoted: roughly ten-day PBMC culture with coronavirus spike peptide pools or control peptides (ViraFEST assay). The starting material was CD4+ T cells from blood, cultured in vitro, obtained before SARS-CoV-2 vaccination. The receptors here all came from a human donor who had recovered from COVID-19.

With regard to this clonotype: A read error may account for a junction end that differs from germline. The gene calls are TRBV20-1 and TRBJ2-3; D gene unclear. CDR3 length: 13 residues. Germline V lookup: CDR1 DFQATT, CDR2 SNEGSKA (reference sequence). CDR3 in amino acids: CGARLVVTDTQYF. The CDR3 nucleotides are TGCGGTGCTAGGTTGGTAGTCACAGATACGCAGTATTTT.

This CDR3 reads CASSSGLGVYKQYF. CDR3 DNA: TGTGCCAGCAGCTCGGGACTAGGGGTTTACAAGCAGTACTTC. The rearrangement uses TRBV5-4 and TRBJ2-7, with TRBD2 matching 8 bases. Germline assignment: CDR1 SGHNT and CDR2 YYREEE (reference sequence). V gave up 3 bases and J gave up 8 bases; unmatched junction bases: 10. The CDR3 is 14 amino acids.

Here the CDR3 reads CSARVSPGVRRRELFF. The CDR3, as DNA: TGCAGTGCTAGAGTTTCCCCAGGGGTTCGAAGGCGGGAGCTGTTTTTT. This chain uses TRBV20-1 with TRBJ2-2, with D possibly being TRBD1 (6 bases). CDR3 length equals 16 residues. Trimming took off 1 base at V and 9 bases at J, with 21 bases between the two ends. Germline V CDR1 and CDR2: DFQATT, SNEGSKA (reference sequence).

The chain couples TRBV10-2 to TRBJ2-1; D is undetermined. This CDR3 is 15 amino acids long. V lost 2 bases, J lost 5 bases, and 13 bases lay in between. Per the germline V gene, CDR1 is WSHSY and CDR2 is SAAADI. CDR3 DNA: TGCGCCAGCAGTGAGAGTTCGAGACCCAACAATGAGCAGTTCTTC. Translated, it gives CASSESSRPNNEQFF.

Relative to its sample, this clonotype is large. This chain uses TRBV20-1 with TRBJ2-2; D is unclear. In germline, CDR1 is DFQATT, CDR2 SNEGSKA (reference sequence). The CDR3 covers 13 residues. Trimming stripped 2 bases from V and 6 bases from J, with 10 bases between. CDR3 loop: CSARNRAAGELFF. The CDR3 DNA reads TGCAGTGCTAGAAACCGGGCTGCCGGGGAGCTGTTTTTT.

The V and J genes are TRBV6-2 or TRBV6-3 and TRBJ1-5; 7 bases are shared with TRBD1. This CDR3 has 13 residues. Looked up from germline, CDR1 is MNHEY and CDR2 is SVGEGT. V shed 5 bases and J 4 bases; nucleotides not matched to a gene: 2. The CDR3 loop reads CASSKGANQPQHF. The CDR3 nucleotides are TGTGCCAGCAGTAAGGGGGCAAATCAGCCCCAGCATTTT.

This clonotype was found a few times. V usage is TRBV24-1 and J usage is TRBJ2-5; either TRBD1 or TRBD2 may supply D (7 bases each). Germline V gene lookup returns CDR1 KGHDR and CDR2 SFDVKD. V lost 8 bases, J lost 5 bases, and 17 bases lay in between. The CDR3 has 14 amino acids. The CDR3, as DNA: TGTGCCACCATCGGCTATCAGGGGGGGGAGACCCAGTACTTC. Translated: CATIGYQGGETQYF.

This sequence joins TRBV5-6 and TRBJ2-3, with 11 positions matching TRBD2. The V segment lost 4 bases and the J segment 3 bases; nucleotides outside the gene matches: 4. The V gene's germline CDR1 is SGHDT and CDR2 YYEEEE. The CDR3 covers 15 residues. CDR3 loop: CASSRGLAATDTQYF. The CDR3 bases are TGTGCCAGCAGCAGGGGACTAGCGGCTACAGATACGCAGTATTTT.

The V call is TRBV6-1, the J call TRBJ2-3, with 10 bases lining up with TRBD2. The CDR3 spans 16 residues. V lost 7 bases, J lost 7 bases, and 14 bases stayed unmatched. Germline V gives CDR1 MNHNS, CDR2 SASEGT. The CDR3 region is CASTLVGAGGPYTQYF. Written as DNA, the CDR3 is TGTGCCAGCACCCTCGTGGGAGCGGGAGGGCCGTATACGCAGTATTTT.